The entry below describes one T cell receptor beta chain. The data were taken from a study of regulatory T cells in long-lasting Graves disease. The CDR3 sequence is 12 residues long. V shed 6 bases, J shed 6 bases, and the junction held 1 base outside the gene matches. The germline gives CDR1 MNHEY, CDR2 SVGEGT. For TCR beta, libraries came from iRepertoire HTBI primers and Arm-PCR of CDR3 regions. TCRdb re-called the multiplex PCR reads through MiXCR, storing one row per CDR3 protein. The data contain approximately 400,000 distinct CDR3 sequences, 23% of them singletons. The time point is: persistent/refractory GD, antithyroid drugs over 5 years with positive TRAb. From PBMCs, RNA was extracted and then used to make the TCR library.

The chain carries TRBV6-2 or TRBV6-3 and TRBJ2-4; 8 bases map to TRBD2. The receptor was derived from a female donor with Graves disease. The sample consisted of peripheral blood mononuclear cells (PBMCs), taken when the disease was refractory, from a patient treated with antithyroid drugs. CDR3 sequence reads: CASRSGRNIQYF. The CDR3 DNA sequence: TGTGCCAGCAGAAGCGGGAGAAACATTCAGTACTTC.